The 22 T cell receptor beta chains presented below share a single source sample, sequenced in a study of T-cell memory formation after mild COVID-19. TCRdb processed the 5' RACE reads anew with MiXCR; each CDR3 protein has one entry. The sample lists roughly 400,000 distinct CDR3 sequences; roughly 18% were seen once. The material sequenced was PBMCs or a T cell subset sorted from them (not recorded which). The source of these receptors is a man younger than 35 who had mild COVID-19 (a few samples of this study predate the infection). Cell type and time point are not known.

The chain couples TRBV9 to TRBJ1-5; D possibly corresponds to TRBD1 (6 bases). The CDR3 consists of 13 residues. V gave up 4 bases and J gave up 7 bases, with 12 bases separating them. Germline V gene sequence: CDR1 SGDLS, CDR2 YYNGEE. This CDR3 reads CASSLTGMQPQHF. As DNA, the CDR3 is TGTGCCAGCAGCCTAACAGGGATGCAGCCCCAGCATTTT.

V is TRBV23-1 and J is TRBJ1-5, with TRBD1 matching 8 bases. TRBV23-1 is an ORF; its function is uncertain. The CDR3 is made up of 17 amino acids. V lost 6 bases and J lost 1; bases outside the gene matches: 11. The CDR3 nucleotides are TGCGCCAGCAGCCGTGGACAGGGAGTCGGGAGCAATCAGCCCCAGCATTTT. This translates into CASSRGQGVGSNQPQHF.

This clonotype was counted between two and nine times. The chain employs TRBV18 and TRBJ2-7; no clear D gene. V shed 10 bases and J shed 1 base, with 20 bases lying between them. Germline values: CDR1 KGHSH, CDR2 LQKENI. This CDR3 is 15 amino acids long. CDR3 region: CATPRTNYRSYEQYV. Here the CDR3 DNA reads TGTGCCACCCCTAGAACGAACTACAGATCCTACGAGCAGTACGTC.

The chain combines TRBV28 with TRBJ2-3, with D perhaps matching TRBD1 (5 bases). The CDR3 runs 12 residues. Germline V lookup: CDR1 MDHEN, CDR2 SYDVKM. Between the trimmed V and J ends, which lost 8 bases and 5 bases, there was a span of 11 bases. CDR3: CASRIQGDTQYF. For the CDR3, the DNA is TGTGCCAGCCGAATCCAGGGAGATACGCAGTATTTT. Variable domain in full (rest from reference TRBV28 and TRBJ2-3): DVKVTQSSRYLVKRTGEKVFLECVQDMDHENMFWYRQDPGLGLRLIYFSYDVKMKEKGDIPEGYSVSREKKERFSLILESASTNQTSMYLCASRIQGDTQYFGPGTRLTVL.

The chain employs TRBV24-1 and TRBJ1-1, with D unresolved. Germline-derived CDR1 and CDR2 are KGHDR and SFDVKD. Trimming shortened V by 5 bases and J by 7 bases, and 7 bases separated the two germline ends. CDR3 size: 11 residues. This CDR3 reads CATSVSSEAFF. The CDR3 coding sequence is TGTGCCACCAGTGTCAGCAGTGAAGCTTTCTTT.

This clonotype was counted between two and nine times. In nucleotides, the CDR3 is TGCAGTCCTTTCAGGCTGAGTGAAAAACTGTTTTTT. Its protein is CSPFRLSEKLFF. The rearrangement links TRBV20-1 to TRBJ1-4; no clear D gene. The CDR3 has 12 residues. Germline V CDR1 and CDR2: DFQATT, SNEGSKA (reference sequence). Trimming cost V 8 bases and J 7 bases, with 14 bases left between them.

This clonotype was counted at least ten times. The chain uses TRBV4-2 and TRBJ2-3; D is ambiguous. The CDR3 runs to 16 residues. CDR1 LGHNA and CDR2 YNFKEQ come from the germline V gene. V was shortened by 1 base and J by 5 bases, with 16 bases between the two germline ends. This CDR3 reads CASSQGFSGYEDTQYF. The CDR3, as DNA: TGTGCCAGCAGCCAAGGATTCTCCGGTTATGAAGATACGCAGTATTTT.

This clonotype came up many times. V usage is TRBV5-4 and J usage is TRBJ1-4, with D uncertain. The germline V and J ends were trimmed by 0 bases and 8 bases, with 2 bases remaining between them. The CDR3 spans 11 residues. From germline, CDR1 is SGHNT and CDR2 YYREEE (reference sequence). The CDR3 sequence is CASSLDEKLFF. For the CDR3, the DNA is TGTGCCAGCAGCTTGGACGAAAAACTGTTTTTT.

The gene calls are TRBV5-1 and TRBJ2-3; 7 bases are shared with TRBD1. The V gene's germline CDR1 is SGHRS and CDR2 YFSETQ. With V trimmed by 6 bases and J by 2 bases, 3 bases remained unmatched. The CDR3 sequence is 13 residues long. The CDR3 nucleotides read TGCGCCAGCACGGGACAGAACACAGATACGCAGTATTTT. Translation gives CASTGQNTDTQYF. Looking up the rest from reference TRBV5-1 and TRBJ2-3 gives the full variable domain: KAGVTQTPRYLIKTRGQQVTLSCSPISGHRSVSWYQQTPGQGLQFLFEYFSETQRNKGNFPGRFSGRQFSNSRSEMNVSTLELGDSALYLCASTGQNTDTQYFGPGTRLTVL.

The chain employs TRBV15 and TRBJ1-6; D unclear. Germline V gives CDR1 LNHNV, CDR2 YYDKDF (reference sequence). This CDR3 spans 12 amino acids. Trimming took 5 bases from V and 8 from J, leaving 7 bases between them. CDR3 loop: CATSGLYSPLHF. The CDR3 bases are TGTGCCACCAGCGGGTTGTATTCACCCCTCCACTTT.

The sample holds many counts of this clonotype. CDR3 region: CASSLQANTEAFF. In DNA, the CDR3 is TGTGCCAGCAGCTTACAGGCTAACACTGAAGCTTTCTTT. The rearrangement links TRBV7-2 to TRBJ1-1; no clear D gene. Germline V gene data show CDR1 as SGHTA and CDR2 as FQGNSA. The CDR3 covers 13 residues. V lost 2 bases and J lost 2, with 6 bases in between.

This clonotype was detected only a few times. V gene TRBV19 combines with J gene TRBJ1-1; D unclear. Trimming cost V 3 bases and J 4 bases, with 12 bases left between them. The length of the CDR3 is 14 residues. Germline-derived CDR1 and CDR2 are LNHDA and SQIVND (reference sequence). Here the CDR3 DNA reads TGTGCCAGTAGTATTGCTGATGCTGGCACTGAAGCTTTCTTT. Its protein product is CASSIADAGTEAFF.

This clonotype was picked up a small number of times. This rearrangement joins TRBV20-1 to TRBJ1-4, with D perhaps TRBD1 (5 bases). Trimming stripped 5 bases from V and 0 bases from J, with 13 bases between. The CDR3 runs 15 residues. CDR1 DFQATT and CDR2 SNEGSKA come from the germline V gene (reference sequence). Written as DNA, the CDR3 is TGCAGTGCTGGGAAAGGGGCTGCAACTAATGAAAAACTGTTTTTT. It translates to CSAGKGAATNEKLFF.

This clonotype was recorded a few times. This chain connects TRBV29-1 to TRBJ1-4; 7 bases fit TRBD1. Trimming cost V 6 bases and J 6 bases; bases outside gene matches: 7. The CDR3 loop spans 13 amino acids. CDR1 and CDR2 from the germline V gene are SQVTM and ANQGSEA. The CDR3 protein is CSVDRAGDEKLFF. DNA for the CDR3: TGCAGCGTAGACAGGGCTGGAGATGAAAAACTGTTTTTT.

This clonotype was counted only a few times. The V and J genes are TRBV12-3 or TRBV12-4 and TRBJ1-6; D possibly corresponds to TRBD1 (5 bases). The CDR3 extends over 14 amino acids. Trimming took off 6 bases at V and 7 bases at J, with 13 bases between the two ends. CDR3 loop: CASSTGTVNSPLHF. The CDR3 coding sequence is TGTGCCAGCAGCACCGGGACGGTAAATTCACCCCTCCACTTT.

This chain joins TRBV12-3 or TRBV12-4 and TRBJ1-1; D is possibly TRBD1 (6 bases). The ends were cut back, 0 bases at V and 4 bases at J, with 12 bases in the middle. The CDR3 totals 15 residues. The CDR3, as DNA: TGTGCCAGCAGTTTAGCTACGGGACACCTCACTGAAGCTTTCTTT. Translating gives CASSLATGHLTEAFF.

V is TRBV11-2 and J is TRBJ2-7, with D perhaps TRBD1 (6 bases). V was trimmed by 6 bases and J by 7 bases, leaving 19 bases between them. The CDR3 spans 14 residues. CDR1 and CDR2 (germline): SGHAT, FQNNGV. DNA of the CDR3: TGTGCCAGCAGGACCCTACAGGGCCTAGGTGAGCAGTACTTC. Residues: CASRTLQGLGEQYF.

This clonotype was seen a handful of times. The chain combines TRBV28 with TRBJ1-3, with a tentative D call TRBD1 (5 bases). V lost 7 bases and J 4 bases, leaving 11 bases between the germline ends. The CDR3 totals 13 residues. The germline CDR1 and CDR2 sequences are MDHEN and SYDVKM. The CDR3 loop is CASIPQGGNTIYF. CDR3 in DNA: TGTGCCAGCATTCCCCAGGGCGGAAACACCATATATTTT.

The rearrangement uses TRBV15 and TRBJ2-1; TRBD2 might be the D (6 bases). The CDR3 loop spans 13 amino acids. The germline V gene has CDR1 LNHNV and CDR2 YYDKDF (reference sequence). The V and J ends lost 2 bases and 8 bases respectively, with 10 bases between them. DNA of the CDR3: TGTGCCACCAGCAGATACGGCGGGGATGAGCAGTTCTTC. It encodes CATSRYGGDEQFF.

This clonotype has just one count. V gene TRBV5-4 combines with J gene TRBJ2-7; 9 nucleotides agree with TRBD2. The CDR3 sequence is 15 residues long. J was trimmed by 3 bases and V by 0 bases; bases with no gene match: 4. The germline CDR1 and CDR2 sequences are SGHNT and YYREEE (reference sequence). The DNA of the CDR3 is TGTGCCAGCAGCTTGGGCCCTAGCGGGGTCTACGAGCAGTACTTC. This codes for CASSLGPSGVYEQYF.

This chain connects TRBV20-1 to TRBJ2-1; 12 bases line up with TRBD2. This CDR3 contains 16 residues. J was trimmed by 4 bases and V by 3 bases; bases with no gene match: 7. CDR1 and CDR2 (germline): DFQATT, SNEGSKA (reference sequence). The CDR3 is CSASDLTSGGYNEQFF. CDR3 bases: TGCAGTGCTAGTGATCTAACTAGCGGGGGGTACAATGAGCAGTTCTTC.

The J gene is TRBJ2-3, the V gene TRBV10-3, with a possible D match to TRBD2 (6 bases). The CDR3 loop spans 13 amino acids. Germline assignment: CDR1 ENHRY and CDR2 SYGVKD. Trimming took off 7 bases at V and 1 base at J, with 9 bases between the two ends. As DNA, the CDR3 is TGTGCCATCAAGACGGGGGGCACAGATACGCAGTATTTT. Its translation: CAIKTGGTDTQYF.